The clone carrying this T cell receptor (beta chain) was observed a handful of times. Its antigen is undetermined. The data were obtained in a study of CD8+ T cells in alopecia areata. Overall study findings and caveats: Resident alphabeta T-cell populations of normal skin are likewise subject to sequencing in scalp samples.

Investigators sorted PBMCs to obtain both CD4+ and CD8+ T cells. Isolated RNA was reverse transcribed into cDNA used as the sequencing template. Sequencing was performed with immunoSEQ multiplex PCR; in TCRdb, only in-frame clones are kept and a portion is missing. The sample includes 200,000 or so clones, approximately 53% of them seen just once. This CDR3 has 11 residues. The chain couples TRBV21-1 to TRBJ2-7; the table's D call, TRBD1, has no DNA check behind it. TRBV21-1 constitutes a pseudogene. The source material was CD8+ T cells sorted from blood. The receptor was derived from a human donor in good health. CDR3 region: CASRYRDVQYF. The DNA for the CDR3 is TGTGCCAGCAGGTACAGGGACGTGCAGTACTTC.